The following is a T cell receptor beta chain sequence with its context. Its antigen is unidentified. CDR3 length: 15 amino acids. J lost 4 bases, V lost 6 bases, and 10 bases had no gene match. The sample is drawn from a study of shared clonotypes between healthy human individuals. As for the study in general: Three plates were used per donor for CD4 naive, three for CD4 memory, two for CD8 naive and one for CD8 memory. Study-wide findings and caveats: The study found lower generation probabilities in non-shared clonotypes than in those shared by all four donors. Compared with memory subsets, naive subsets generally had larger estimated richness.

Into CD45RA+ naive and CD45RA-negative memory subsets, the CD4+ cells were split. Assay used: immunoSEQ multiplex PCR; TCRdb lists only in-frame clones, some missing. The profile covers some 500,000 clones, with approximately 94% appearing a single time and about 0.067% taken by the ten largest. The specimen sequenced was naive CD4+ T cells sorted from blood. Sample subset: CD45RA+ positively selected. The chain joins TRBV23-1 to TRBJ1-2, with 8 bases fitting TRBD1. TRBV23-1 is designated an ORF whose function remains uncertain. The receptor comes from a woman aged 25 to 39 in good health. DNA of the CDR3: TGCGCCAGCAGCCAACCCCCAACAGGGGGCTATGGCTACACCTTC. This encodes CASSQPPTGGYGYTF.